The TCR beta chain described here comes from a study of CD4 T cells in relation to SARS-CoV-2 and coronaviruses. Naive or memory CD4+ cells were cultured 1:1 with T cell-depleted PBMCs plus CEF. The V segment lost 0 bases and the J segment 0 bases; nucleotides outside the gene matches: 1. Germline lookup yields CDR1 SGHRS and CDR2 YFSETQ. This CDR3 has 15 residues. Points on this clone: What it recognizes is unknown. Other DNA sequences of this sample code for an identical CDR3.

Study results and caveats: Each donor contributed either pre-pandemic or post-infection samples, not both. In about 65% of donors, memory CD4+ clonotypes crossrecognized SARS-CoV-2 and at least one common cold coronavirus spike.

Measured with immunoSEQ multiplex PCR; TCRdb has only the in-frame clones, and not every one. The sample lists 43,000 or so clones, around 80% occurring once. This TCR was recovered from an adult with COVID-19. Source material: naive CD4+ T cells from PBMCs, cultured in vitro. The subset here: naive CD4+ T cells isolated by negative enrichment. This sequence joins TRBV5-1 and TRBJ2-3, with 7 positions matching TRBD1. CDR3 coding DNA: TGCGCCAGCAGCTTGGGACAGGGAAGCACAGATACGCAGTATTTT. It yields the protein CASSLGQGSTDTQYF.